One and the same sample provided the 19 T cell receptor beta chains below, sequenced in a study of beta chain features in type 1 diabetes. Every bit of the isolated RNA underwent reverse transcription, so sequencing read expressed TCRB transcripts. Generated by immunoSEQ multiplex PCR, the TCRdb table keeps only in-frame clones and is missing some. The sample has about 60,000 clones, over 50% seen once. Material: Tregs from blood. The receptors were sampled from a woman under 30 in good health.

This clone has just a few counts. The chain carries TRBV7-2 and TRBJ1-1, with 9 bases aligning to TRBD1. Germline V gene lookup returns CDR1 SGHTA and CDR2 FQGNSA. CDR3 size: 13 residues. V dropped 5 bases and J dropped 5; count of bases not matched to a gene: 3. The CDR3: CASSLQGATEAFF. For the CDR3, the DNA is TGTGCCAGCAGCCTACAGGGGGCTACTGAAGCTTTCTTT.

The DNA of the CDR3 is TGTGCCAGCTCACCATCGGGACAGGTCTCCTACAATGAGCAGTTCTTC. It codes for CASSPSGQVSYNEQFF. The genes are TRBV18 and TRBJ2-1; 8 nucleotides align to TRBD1. The V gene's germline CDR1 is KGHSH and CDR2 LQKENI. Trimming at V came to 2 bases and at J to 0 bases, leaving 3 bases not matched to a gene. The CDR3 runs 16 residues.

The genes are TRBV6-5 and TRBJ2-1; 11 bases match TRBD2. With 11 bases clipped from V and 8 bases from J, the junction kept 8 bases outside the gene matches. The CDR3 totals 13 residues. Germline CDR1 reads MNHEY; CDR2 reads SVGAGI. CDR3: CASRLAGIYEQFF. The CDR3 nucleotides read TGTGCCTCACGACTAGCGGGAATCTATGAGCAGTTCTTC.

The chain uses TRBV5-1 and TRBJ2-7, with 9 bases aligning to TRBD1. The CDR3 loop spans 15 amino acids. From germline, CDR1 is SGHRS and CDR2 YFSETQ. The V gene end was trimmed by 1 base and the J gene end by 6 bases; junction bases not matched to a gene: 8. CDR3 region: CASSLIDRGTGEQYF. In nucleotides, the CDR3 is TGCGCCAGCAGCTTGATCGACAGGGGGACGGGCGAGCAGTACTTC.

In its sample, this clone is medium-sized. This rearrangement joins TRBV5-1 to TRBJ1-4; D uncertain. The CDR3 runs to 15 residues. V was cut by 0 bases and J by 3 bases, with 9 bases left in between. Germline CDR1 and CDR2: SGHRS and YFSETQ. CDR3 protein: CASSLGWGANEKLFF. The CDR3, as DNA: TGCGCCAGCAGCTTGGGGTGGGGAGCTAATGAAAAACTGTTTTTT.

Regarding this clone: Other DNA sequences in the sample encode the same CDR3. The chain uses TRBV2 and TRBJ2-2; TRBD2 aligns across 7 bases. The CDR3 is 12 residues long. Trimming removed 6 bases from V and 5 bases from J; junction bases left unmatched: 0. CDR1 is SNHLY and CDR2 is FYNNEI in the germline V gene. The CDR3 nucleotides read TGTGCCAGCAGGGGACTAACCGGGGAGCTGTTTTTT. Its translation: CASRGLTGELFF.

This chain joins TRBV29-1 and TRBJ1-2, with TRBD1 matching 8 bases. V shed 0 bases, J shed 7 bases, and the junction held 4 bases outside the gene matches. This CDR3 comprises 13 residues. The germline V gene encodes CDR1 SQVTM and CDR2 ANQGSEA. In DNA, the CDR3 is TGCAGCGTTGAAGAGGGCAGGGGGCTTGGCTACACCTTC. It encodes CSVEEGRGLGYTF.

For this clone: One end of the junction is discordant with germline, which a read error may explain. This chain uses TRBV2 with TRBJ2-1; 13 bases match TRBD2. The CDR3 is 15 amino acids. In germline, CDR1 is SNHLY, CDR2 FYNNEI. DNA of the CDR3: TGTGCCAGCAGTGTACTAGCGGGAGGGGGCGGTGAGCAGCTCTTC. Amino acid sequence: CASSVLAGGGGEQLF.

CDR3: CASSTTPGQGNSYEQYF. DNA for the CDR3: TGTGCCAGTAGTACAACACCCGGACAGGGCAACTCCTACGAGCAGTACTTC. V usage is TRBV19 and J usage is TRBJ2-7; 8 bases align to TRBD1. The ends lost 4 bases at V and 0 bases at J; junction bases unmatched: 11. The germline CDR1 and CDR2 sequences are LNHDA and SQIVND (reference sequence). The CDR3 totals 17 residues.

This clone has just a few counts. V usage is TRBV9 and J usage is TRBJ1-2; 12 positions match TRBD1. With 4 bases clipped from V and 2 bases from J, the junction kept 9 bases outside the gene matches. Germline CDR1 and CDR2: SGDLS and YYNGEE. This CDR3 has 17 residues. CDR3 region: CASSSGTGGGRNYGYTF. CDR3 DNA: TGTGCCAGCAGCTCCGGGACAGGGGGCGGGAGAAACTATGGCTACACCTTC.

Here the CDR3 reads CASSFEYSRGRNSPLHF. Here the CDR3 DNA reads TGTGCCAGCAGTTTCGAATACAGCAGGGGACGGAATTCACCCCTCCACTTT. The chain joins TRBV28 to TRBJ1-6, with D possibly TRBD1 on 6 matching bases. This CDR3 comprises 17 residues. The germline V gene has CDR1 MDHEN and CDR2 SYDVKM. V was clipped by 3 bases and J by 7 bases, with 19 bases between them.

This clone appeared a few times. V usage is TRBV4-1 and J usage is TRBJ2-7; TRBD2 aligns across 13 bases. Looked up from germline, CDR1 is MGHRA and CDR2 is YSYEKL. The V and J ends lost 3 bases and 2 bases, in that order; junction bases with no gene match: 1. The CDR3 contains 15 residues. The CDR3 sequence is CASSQGTSGTYEQYF. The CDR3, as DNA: TGCGCCAGCAGCCAGGGGACTAGCGGGACCTACGAGCAGTACTTC.

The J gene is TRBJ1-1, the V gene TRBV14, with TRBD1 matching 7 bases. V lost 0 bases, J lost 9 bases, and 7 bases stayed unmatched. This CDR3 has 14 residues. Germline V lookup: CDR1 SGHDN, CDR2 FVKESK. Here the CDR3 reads CASSQEQGRTQAFF. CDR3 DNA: TGTGCCAGCAGCCAAGAACAGGGGAGGACCCAAGCTTTCTTT.

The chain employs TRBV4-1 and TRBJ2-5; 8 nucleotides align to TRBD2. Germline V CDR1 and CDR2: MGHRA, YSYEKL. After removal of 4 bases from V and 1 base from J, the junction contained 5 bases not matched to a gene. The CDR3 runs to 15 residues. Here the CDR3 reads CASSRAGARQETQYF. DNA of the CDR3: TGCGCCAGCAGCCGAGCGGGGGCCCGCCAAGAGACCCAGTACTTC.

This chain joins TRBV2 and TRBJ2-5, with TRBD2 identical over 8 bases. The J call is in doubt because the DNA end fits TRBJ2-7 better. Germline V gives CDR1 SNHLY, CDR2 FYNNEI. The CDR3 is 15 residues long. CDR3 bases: TGTGCCAGCAGGGAAAGCGGGAGTGGTTCCCACGAGCAGTACTTC. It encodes CASRESGSGSHEQYF.

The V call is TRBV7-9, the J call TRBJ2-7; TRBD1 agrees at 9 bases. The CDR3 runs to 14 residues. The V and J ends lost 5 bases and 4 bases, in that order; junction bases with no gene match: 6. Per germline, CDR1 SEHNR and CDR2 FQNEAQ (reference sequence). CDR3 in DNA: TGTGCCAGCAGCGTCTGGGACAGGGCATACGAGCAGTACTTC. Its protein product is CASSVWDRAYEQYF.

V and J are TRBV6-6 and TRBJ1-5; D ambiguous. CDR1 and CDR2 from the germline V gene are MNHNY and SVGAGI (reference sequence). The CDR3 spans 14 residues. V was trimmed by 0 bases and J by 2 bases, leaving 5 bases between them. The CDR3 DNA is TGTGCCAGCAGTTACTCTCAGGGCAATCAGCCCCAGCATTTT. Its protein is CASSYSQGNQPQHF.

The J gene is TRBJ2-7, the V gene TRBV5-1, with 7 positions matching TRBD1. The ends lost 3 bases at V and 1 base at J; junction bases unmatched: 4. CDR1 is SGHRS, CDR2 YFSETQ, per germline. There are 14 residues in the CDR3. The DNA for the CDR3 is TGCGCCAGCAGCTCGACGACAGGGTCCTACGAGCAGTACTTC. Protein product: CASSSTTGSYEQYF.

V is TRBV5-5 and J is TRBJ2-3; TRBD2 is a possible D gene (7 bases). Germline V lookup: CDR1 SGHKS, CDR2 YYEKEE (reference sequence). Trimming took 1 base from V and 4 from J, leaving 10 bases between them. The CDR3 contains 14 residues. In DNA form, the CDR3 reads TGTGCCAGCAGCTTGTACGGGGGGCCAGATACGCAGTATTTT. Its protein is CASSLYGGPDTQYF.